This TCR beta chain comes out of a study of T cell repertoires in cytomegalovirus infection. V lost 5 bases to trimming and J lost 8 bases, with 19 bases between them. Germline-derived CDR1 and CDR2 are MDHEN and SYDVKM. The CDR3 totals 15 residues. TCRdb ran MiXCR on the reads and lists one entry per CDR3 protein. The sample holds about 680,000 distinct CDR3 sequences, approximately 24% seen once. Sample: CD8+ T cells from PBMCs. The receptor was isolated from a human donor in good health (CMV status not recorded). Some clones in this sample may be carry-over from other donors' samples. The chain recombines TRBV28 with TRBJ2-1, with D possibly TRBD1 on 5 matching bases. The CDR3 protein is CASSPQGMSQYEQFF. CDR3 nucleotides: TGTGCCAGCAGTCCTCAGGGAATGAGCCAATATGAGCAGTTCTTC.